This note documents a single T cell receptor (beta chain) sequence. No antigen is known for it. 5'RACE template switching built TCR beta cDNA with unique molecular identifiers. For each CDR3 protein, TCRdb gives one entry from its re-call of the 5' RACE reads, without DNA. This sample's table has about 440,000 distinct CDR3 sequences. CDR1 and CDR2 (germline): LNHDA, SQIVND (reference sequence). The CDR3 is 16 amino acids. The data were taken from a study of T cells expressing NK-cell markers. Overall study results and limits: Four of the donors also had these clonotypes leading their CD3+CD56-NKG2C+ fraction.

The chain has TRBV19 and TRBJ2-1; TCRdb calls TRBD2, which cannot be checked without DNA. This TCR was recovered from a woman aged 18-69 years in good health. Sequencing input: blood T cells: a sorted CD56 or NKG2C T cell subset, CD4+ or CD8+ T cells, or bulk PBMC T cells (not recorded which). The CDR3 sequence is CASSIMKGVAGNEQFF.